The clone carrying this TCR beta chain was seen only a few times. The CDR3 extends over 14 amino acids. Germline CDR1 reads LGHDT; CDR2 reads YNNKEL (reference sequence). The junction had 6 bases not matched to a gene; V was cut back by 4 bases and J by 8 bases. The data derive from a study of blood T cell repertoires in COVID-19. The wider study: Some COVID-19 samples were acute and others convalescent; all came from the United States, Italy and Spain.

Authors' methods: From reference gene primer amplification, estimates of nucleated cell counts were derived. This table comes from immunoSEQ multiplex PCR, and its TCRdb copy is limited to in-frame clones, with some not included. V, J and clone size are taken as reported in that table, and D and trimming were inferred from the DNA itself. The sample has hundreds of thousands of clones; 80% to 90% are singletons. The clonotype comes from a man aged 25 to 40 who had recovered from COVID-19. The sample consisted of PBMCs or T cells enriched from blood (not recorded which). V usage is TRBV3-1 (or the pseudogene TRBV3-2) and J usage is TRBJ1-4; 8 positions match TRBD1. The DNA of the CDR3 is TGTGCCAGCAGCCCAGGGGGCGTACGGGAAAAACTGTTTTTT. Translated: CASSPGGVREKLFF.